Below, 21 T cell receptor beta chains from the same sample are listed, as sequenced in a study of OX40 agonist ivuxolimab in advanced cancers. The protocol used for the library was the immunoSEQ multiplex PCR assay. TCRdb limited this immuneACCESS table to in-frame rearrangements with V and J called. A share of clones is missing; checked studies link under half to unresolved V genes, and the rest is unexplained. The sample table shows roughly 48,000 clones, and about 83% are seen once. Of the sample, roughly 1.2% falls within the top ten clones. Sample: CD4+ or CD8+ T cells sorted from blood, taken in a trial of the OX40 agonist ivuxolimab. These receptor sequences come from an adult with an advanced solid tumor such as melanoma, head and neck, liver or kidney cancer.

The genes are TRBV6-5 and TRBJ2-7, with D perhaps TRBD1 (5 bases). V was cut by 2 bases and J by 4 bases, with 9 bases left in between. Per germline, CDR1 MNHEY and CDR2 SVGAGI. CDR3 length: 13 amino acids. The DNA for the CDR3 is TGTGCCAGCAGTTACGTAGCAGGGTACGAGCAGTACTTC. This gives the protein CASSYVAGYEQYF.

This chain links TRBV6-5 with TRBJ2-5; a possible D gene is TRBD2 (6 bases). The length of the CDR3 is 15 residues. CDR1 is MNHEY and CDR2 is SVGAGI in the germline V gene. The germline V and J ends were trimmed by 2 bases and 2 bases, with 12 bases remaining between them. The DNA for the CDR3 is TGTGCCAGCAGTTACCCCCGGGCGGGGCAAGAGACCCAGTACTTC. Protein: CASSYPRAGQETQYF.

The chain carries TRBV29-1 and TRBJ2-3, with D perhaps matching TRBD1 (6 bases). Trimming took 3 bases from V and 2 from J, leaving 12 bases between them. The CDR3 contains 14 residues. Germline V gives CDR1 SQVTM, CDR2 ANQGSEA. This chain's CDR3 is CSVDSEGVTDTQYF. Here the CDR3 DNA reads TGCAGCGTTGACTCAGAGGGGGTCACAGATACGCAGTATTTT.

This sequence joins TRBV7-2 and TRBJ1-1; D gene unclear. Between the trimmed V and J ends, which lost 3 bases and 11 bases, there was a span of 13 bases. Per germline, CDR1 SGHTA and CDR2 FQGNSA. The CDR3 totals 12 residues. As DNA, the CDR3 is TGTGCCAGCAGCTTGCGTGGTGCTTCCGCTTTCTTT. Protein product: CASSLRGASAFF. The full variable domain, with the rest looked up from reference TRBV7-2 and TRBJ1-1, is GAGVSQSPSNKVTEKGKDVELRCDPISGHTALYWYRQSLGQGLEFLIYFQGNSAPDKSGLPSDRFSAERTGGSVSTLTIQRTQQEDSAVYLCASSLRGASAFFGQGTRLTVV.

The CDR3 loop reads CASSQVRRRRGEAFF. CDR3 nucleotide sequence: TGCGCCAGCAGCCAAGTTAGGAGACGTCGAGGTGAAGCTTTCTTT. This sequence joins TRBV4-3 and TRBJ1-1; no reliable D call. This CDR3 is 15 amino acids long. Germline loops: CDR1 LGHNA, CDR2 YSLEER. V was shortened by 1 base and J by 7 bases, with 16 bases between the two germline ends.

This chain connects TRBV5-5 to TRBJ2-7; 11 bases align to TRBD2. Germline V gene data show CDR1 as SGHKS and CDR2 as YYEKEE (reference sequence). V trimming: 1 base; J trimming: 6 bases; junction bases outside the gene matches: 9. CDR3 length: 16 residues. CDR3 amino acids: CASSLLAGGIGFEQYF. CDR3 DNA: TGTGCCAGCAGCTTGCTAGCGGGGGGTATAGGGTTCGAGCAGTACTTC.

The chain links TRBV6-5 to TRBJ1-4; perhaps TRBD1 as D (6 bases). The CDR3 is 15 residues long. CDR1 MNHEY and CDR2 SVGAGI come from the germline V gene. The V and J ends lost 2 bases and 0 bases respectively, with 7 bases between them. CDR3 coding DNA: TGTGCCAGCAGTTACCACAGGGCAACTAATGAAAAACTGTTTTTT. It specifies CASSYHRATNEKLFF.

The rearrangement links TRBV19 to TRBJ2-6; D call uncertain. Trimming took 2 bases from V and 1 from J, leaving 6 bases between them. Germline CDR1 reads LNHDA; CDR2 reads SQIVND (reference sequence). The CDR3 length is 15 residues. The CDR3 protein is CASSIRYSGANVLTF. Here the CDR3 DNA reads TGTGCCAGTAGTATAAGGTATTCTGGGGCCAACGTCCTGACTTTC.

The chain employs TRBV19 and TRBJ1-3, with D perhaps TRBD1 (5 bases). The CDR3 loop spans 14 amino acids. Germline CDR1 is LNHDA and CDR2 is SQIVND (reference sequence). Trimming shortened V by 5 bases and J by 2 bases, and 10 bases separated the two germline ends. CDR3 region: CASSPQGPGNTIYF. In DNA, the CDR3 is TGTGCCAGTAGTCCCCAGGGACCTGGAAACACCATATATTTT.

This chain uses TRBV4-3 with TRBJ2-3; maybe TRBD2 (6 bases). CDR3 length: 13 residues. The germline V gene has CDR1 LGHNA and CDR2 YSLEER. Trimming removed 3 bases from V and 6 bases from J, with 10 bases in between. This CDR3 is CASSQDYMDTQYF. The CDR3 nucleotides are TGCGCCAGCAGCCAGGACTACATGGATACGCAGTATTTT.

The chain couples TRBV6-1 to TRBJ2-7; D perhaps matches TRBD1 (6 bases). V gave up 7 bases and J gave up 4 bases, with 17 bases separating them. Germline values: CDR1 MNHNS, CDR2 SASEGT. The CDR3 runs 14 residues. The CDR3 protein is CASTRDTDGYEQYF. The CDR3 bases are TGTGCCAGCACCCGGGACACCGACGGGTACGAGCAGTACTTC.

The CDR3 DNA follows: TGCGCCAGCAGCTTGGCCCTCAGGGGAGAGACCCAGTACTTC. Protein product: CASSLALRGETQYF. The chain employs TRBV5-1 and TRBJ2-5, with D possibly being TRBD1 (6 bases). Germline CDR1 reads SGHRS; CDR2 reads YFSETQ. The length of the CDR3 is 14 residues. Trimming removed 0 bases at V and 4 bases at J, with 10 bases between.

The chain recombines TRBV4-2 with TRBJ2-1; weak D call: TRBD2 (5 bases). Germline CDR1 reads LGHNA; CDR2 reads YNFKEQ. V was clipped by 4 bases and J by 0 bases, with 10 bases between them. The CDR3 is made up of 15 amino acids. As DNA, the CDR3 is TGTGCCAGCAGCCCCTCTAGCAGCTCCTACAATGAGCAGTTCTTC. Protein: CASSPSSSSYNEQFF.

V is TRBV11-3 and J is TRBJ2-3; the match to TRBD2 covers 12 bases. CDR3 length: 16 residues. Trimming cost V 5 bases and J 4 bases; bases outside gene matches: 7. Germline lookup yields CDR1 SGHNT and CDR2 YENEEA. DNA for the CDR3: TGTGCCAGCAGCCGTTCGCTAGCGGGGGGGCCAGATACGCAGTATTTT. It codes for CASSRSLAGGPDTQYF.

On this clone itself: Other DNA sequences in the sample encode the same CDR3. The chain employs TRBV5-1 and TRBJ1-1; D is ambiguous. V lost 0 bases and J 1 base, leaving 7 bases between the germline ends. The CDR3 is 14 amino acids. Germline V gene data show CDR1 as SGHRS and CDR2 as YFSETQ. The CDR3 loop is CASSLAQPNTEAFF. CDR3 nucleotides: TGCGCCAGCAGCTTGGCACAGCCGAACACTGAAGCTTTCTTT.

This chain uses TRBV30 with TRBJ1-6, with D tentatively TRBD1 (5 bases). The germline CDR1 and CDR2 sequences are GTSNPN and SVGIG (reference sequence). V shed 3 bases and J shed 7 bases, with 10 bases lying between them. CDR3 length equals 13 residues. The CDR3 DNA sequence: TGTGCCTGGAGAAGAAGGGGCAATTCACCCCTCCACTTT. Translated, it gives CAWRRRGNSPLHF.

The gene calls are TRBV19 and TRBJ2-7; 7 bases line up with TRBD1. Looked up from germline, CDR1 is LNHDA and CDR2 is SQIVND (reference sequence). This CDR3 spans 15 amino acids. J was trimmed by 1 base and V by 4 bases; bases with no gene match: 7. This CDR3 is CASSTPRGQSYEQYF. CDR3 in DNA: TGTGCCAGTAGTACCCCGAGGGGGCAATCCTACGAGCAGTACTTC.

This chain links TRBV6-5 with TRBJ2-2, with 8 bases aligning to TRBD2. Germline-derived CDR1 and CDR2 are MNHEY and SVGAGI. The length of the CDR3 is 15 residues. The V and J ends lost 5 bases and 8 bases, in that order; junction bases with no gene match: 10. CDR3 region: CASSRERTSRGELFF. DNA for the CDR3: TGTGCCAGCAGTCGCGAGCGGACTAGCAGGGGGGAGCTGTTTTTT.

The genes are TRBV2 and TRBJ1-2; D call uncertain. The germline CDR1 and CDR2 sequences are SNHLY and FYNNEI. CDR3 size: 12 residues. The V gene lost 8 bases and the J gene lost 2 bases, with 9 bases spanning the gap. This CDR3 reads CASVEVNYGYTF. The CDR3 nucleotides read TGTGCCAGCGTGGAAGTGAACTATGGCTACACCTTC. The entire variable domain, with the rest obtained from reference TRBV2 and TRBJ1-2, is as follows: EPEVTQTPSHQVTQMGQEVILRCVPISNHLYFYWYRQILGQKVEFLVSFYNNEISEKSEIFDDQFSVERPDGSNFTLKIRSTKLEDSAMYFCASVEVNYGYTFGSGTRLTVV.

This chain connects TRBV30 to TRBJ1-1; TRBD1 is a possible D gene (6 bases). The CDR3 contains 12 residues. Trimming stripped 5 bases from V and 1 base from J, with 8 bases between. Germline V gives CDR1 GTSNPN, CDR2 SVGIG (reference sequence). The CDR3 nucleotides read TGTGCCTGGTGGACAGAGAACACTGAAGCTTTCTTT. Translating gives CAWWTENTEAFF.

The chain combines TRBV29-1 with TRBJ2-5, with D perhaps being TRBD1 or TRBD2 (5 bases each). Germline V gene lookup returns CDR1 SQVTM and CDR2 ANQGSEA. The CDR3 is 14 amino acids. V dropped 3 bases and J dropped 5 bases, with 16 bases sitting between them. For the CDR3, the DNA is TGCAGCGTTGAGAGGTCGAGGGGCTGGGAGACCCAGTACTTC. This gives the protein CSVERSRGWETQYF.